This T cell receptor (beta chain) was retrieved from a study of cytomegalovirus exposure and HLA in healthy donors. Study-level findings and limits: In vitro assays verified that a few CMV-associated chains recognized CMV antigens specifically. The study designated roughly 150 TCR beta chains cytomegalovirus-associated. An ancestry cluster, one associated with Asian ancestry, reportedly showed fewer N-insertions than the roughly 610-donor mean in a later analysis.

Per the germline V gene, CDR1 is SGHRS and CDR2 is YFSETQ. V shed 4 bases and J 7 bases; nucleotides not matched to a gene: 5. The CDR3 length is 14 residues. The PCR made use of 60 Vbeta and 13 Jbeta primers. Libraries were prepared by immunoSEQ multiplex PCR; TCRdb keeps only in-frame clonotypes and omits some of them. The sample includes approximately 200,000 clones, approximately 80% of them seen just once. Points on this clone: Its antigen remains unidentified.

The specimen was PBMCs. The chain carries TRBV5-1 and TRBJ1-6; 7 bases map to TRBD1. This clonotype was obtained from a woman between 18 and 29 years old in good health and CMV-seropositive. The CDR3 spells CASSPGQYNSPLHF. CDR3 bases: TGCGCCAGCAGCCCGGGACAGTACAATTCACCCCTCCACTTT.